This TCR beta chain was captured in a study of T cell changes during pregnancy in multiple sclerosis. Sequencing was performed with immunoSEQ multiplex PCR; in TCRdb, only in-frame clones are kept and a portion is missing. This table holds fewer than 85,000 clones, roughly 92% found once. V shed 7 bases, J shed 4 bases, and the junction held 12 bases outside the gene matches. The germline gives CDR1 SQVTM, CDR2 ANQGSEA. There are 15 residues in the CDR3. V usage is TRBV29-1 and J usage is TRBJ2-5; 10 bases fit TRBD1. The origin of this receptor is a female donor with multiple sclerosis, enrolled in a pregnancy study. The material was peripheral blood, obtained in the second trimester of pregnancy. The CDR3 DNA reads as TGCAGCGCCGGATACGGGACAGGGGCGACAGAGACCCAGTACTTC. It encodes CSAGYGTGATETQYF. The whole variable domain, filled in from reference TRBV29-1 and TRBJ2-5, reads SAVISQKPSRDICQRGTSLTIQCQVDSQVTMMFWYRQQPGQSLTLIATANQGSEATYESGFVIDKFPISRPNLTFSTLTVSNMSPEDSSIYLCSAGYGTGATETQYFGPGTRLLVL.